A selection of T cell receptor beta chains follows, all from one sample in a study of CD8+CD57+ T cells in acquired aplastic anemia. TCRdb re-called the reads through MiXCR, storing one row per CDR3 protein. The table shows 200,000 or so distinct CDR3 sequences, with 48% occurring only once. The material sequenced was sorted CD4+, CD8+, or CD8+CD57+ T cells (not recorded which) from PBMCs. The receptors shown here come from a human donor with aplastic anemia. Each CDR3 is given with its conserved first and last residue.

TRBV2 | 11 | CASLLTYEQYF
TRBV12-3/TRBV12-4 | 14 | CASTEIGRAYEQYF
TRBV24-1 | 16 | CATSDSGGVGNQPQHF
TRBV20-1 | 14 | CSASVVNSNQPQHF
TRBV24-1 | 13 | CATSALSTDTQYF
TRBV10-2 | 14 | CASSEQEANYGYTF
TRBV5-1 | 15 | CASSLELGLGKTQYF
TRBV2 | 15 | CASSSLAGAGDEQFF
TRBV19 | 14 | CASSETGWNQPQHF
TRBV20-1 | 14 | CSASWGGWDQPQHF
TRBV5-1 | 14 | CASSFGTGGNEQFF
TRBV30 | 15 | CAWSTTGPHSYEQYF
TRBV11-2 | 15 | CASSSHGGGGDTQYF
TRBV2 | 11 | CATAENYEQYF
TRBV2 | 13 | CASGPGQGGEQYF
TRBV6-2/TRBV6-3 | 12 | CASGVMTDTQYF
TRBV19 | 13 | CASSRPGQETQYF
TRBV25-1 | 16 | CASGPTRDPRTDTQYF
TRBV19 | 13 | CASSISVYYGYTF